This TCR beta chain was recorded in a study of T cell repertoires in cytomegalovirus infection. Whole-study findings and limits: Within the response measured ex vivo, HLA-C-restricted CMV-specific TCR beta clonotypes were dominant.

TCRdb reprocessed the reads with MiXCR, giving one entry per CDR3 protein. The repertoire has over 150,000 distinct CDR3 sequences, roughly 20% of them found once; the top ten carry about 3%. This clonotype has more than one count but fewer than ten. The antigen is undetermined. Trimming cost V 0 bases and J 6 bases; bases outside gene matches: 8. The V gene's germline CDR1 is DFQATT and CDR2 SNEGSKA (reference sequence). The CDR3 has 15 amino acids. Sequenced: PBMCs. V and J are TRBV20-1 and TRBJ2-1; 7 nucleotides align to TRBD1. The sequence was collected from a human donor in good health (CMV status not recorded). Some clones in this sample may be carry-over from other donors' samples. The CDR3 here is CSARDMTGMFNEQFF. The CDR3 DNA is TGCAGTGCTAGAGATATGACAGGGATGTTCAATGAGCAGTTCTTC.